This T cell receptor beta chain was sequenced during a study of T-cell memory formation after mild COVID-19. This CDR3 is built from 16 residues. With 0 bases clipped from V and 3 bases from J, the junction kept 4 bases outside the gene matches. Germline CDR1 and CDR2: LGHDT and YNNKEL (reference sequence). This clonotype was counted a few times. TCRdb ran MiXCR on the 5' RACE reads and lists one entry per CDR3 protein. The table has roughly 48,000 distinct CDR3 sequences, about 28% seen once; the top ten hold about 41%. Sequencing used PBMCs or a T cell subset sorted from them (not recorded which). The sequence was collected from a man younger than 35 who had mild COVID-19 (a few samples of this study predate the infection). Cell type and time point are not known. The chain is built from TRBV3-1 and TRBJ2-1, with 8 bases aligning to TRBD2. The DNA of the CDR3 is TGTGCCAGCAGCCAAGATCTCGGGACTAGCTACAATGAGCAGTTCTTC. Encoded protein: CASSQDLGTSYNEQFF.